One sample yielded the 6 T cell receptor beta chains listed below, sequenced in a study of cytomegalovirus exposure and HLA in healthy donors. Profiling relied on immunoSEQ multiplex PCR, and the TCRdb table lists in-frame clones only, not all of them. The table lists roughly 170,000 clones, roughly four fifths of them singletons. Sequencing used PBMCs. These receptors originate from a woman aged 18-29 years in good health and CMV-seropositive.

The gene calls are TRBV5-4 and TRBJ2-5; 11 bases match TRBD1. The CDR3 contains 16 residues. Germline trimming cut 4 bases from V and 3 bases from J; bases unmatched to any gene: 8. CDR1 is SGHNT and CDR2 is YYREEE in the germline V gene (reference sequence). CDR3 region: CASSEGTGGGKETQYF. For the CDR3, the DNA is TGTGCCAGCAGCGAAGGGACAGGGGGGGGGAAAGAGACCCAGTACTTC.

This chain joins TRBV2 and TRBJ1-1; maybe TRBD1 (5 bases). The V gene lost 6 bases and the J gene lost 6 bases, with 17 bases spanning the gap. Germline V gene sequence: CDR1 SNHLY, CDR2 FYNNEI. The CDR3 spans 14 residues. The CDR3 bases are TGTGCCAGCAGCTCCCTTGGGGGAGGAGCTGAAGCTTTCTTT. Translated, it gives CASSSLGGGAEAFF.

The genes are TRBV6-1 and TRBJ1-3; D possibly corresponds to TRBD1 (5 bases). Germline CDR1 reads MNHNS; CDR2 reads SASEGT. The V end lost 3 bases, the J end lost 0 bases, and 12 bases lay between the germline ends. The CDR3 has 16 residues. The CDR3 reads CASSETVLLSGNTIYF. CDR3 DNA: TGTGCCAGCAGTGAGACAGTACTGCTCTCTGGAAACACCATATATTTT.

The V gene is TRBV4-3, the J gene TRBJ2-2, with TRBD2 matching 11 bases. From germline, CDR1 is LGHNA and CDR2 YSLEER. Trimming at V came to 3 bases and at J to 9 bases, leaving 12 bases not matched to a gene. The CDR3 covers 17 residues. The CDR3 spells CASSQTSGAIEHRELFF. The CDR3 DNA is TGCGCCAGCAGCCAGACTAGCGGGGCTATCGAACACCGGGAGCTGTTTTTT.

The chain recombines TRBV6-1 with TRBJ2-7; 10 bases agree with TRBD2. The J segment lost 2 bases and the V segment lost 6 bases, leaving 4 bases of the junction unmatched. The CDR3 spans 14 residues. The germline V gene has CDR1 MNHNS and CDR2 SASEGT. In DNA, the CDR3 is TGTGCCAGCAGACGGACTAGCGGAACCTACGAGCAGTACTTC. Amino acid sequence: CASRRTSGTYEQYF.

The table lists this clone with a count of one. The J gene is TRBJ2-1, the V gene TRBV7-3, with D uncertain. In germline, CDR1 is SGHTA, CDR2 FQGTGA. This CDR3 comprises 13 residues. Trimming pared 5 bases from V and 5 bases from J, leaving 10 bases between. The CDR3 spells CASSQNNDNEQFF. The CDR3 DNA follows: TGTGCCAGCAGCCAGAACAACGACAATGAGCAGTTCTTC.